This T cell receptor beta chain was retrieved from a study of blood T cell repertoires in COVID-19 (dated by TCRdb to 2019 to 2021). Broadly, across the study: The collaborator samples originated in the United States, Italy and Spain and spanned the acute and convalescent phases of COVID-19. The material from the prospective study consisted of cDNA or gDNA derived from T cells, B-cell-depleted T cells, or PBMCs. Subjects who had been exposed to COVID-19, were actively infected with it, or had recovered from it provided the deeply sampled blood TCRbeta repertoires that made up the dataset. A freely available public database, intended as a resource for researchers studying the immune response to SARS-CoV-2, is where the repertoires were released. Samples were obtained from the ongoing ImmuneRACE study (first 160 participants) and from about 1,300 subjects provided by 6 global collaborators. A de-identified subject ID, COVID-19 status, age in years and sex were almost always included in the sample metadata. Where available, HLA class I and class II types were obtained from metadata supplied by the sample provider rather than from assay-based typing. The paper as a whole reports these results and caveats: The amount of clinical and demographic metadata varied by source and participant and was provided uncurated.

Enrolling through a virtual design, the prospective study's participants ranged in age from roughly 18 to 89 years and lived across some 22 United States geographic areas. Cohort assignment in the prospective study relied on participant-reported clinical history from a screening survey and a study questionnaire. Recovered participants in ImmuneRACE Cohort 3 were defined as having two consecutive negative NP/OP PCR tests, clearance from a healthcare professional, or resolution of symptoms. In the prospective study, mobile phlebotomists collected whole blood, serum and a nasopharyngeal or oropharyngeal swab from each participant. Prospective study participants could optionally give additional blood draws and questionnaires over a roughly 2-month period. Blood samples from the prospective study were shipped frozen or at room temperature prior to DNA extraction. TCRbeta CDR3 regions were amplified from genomic DNA by means of the immunoSEQ Assay, a bias-controlled multiplex PCR. The paper's processing steps were these. Nucleated cell counts per sample were estimated from amplification of reference gene primers within the assay. Sequence reads were collapsed and filtered to measure the absolute abundance of every unique TCRbeta CDR3 rearrangement. Productive Simpson clonality was computed per sample as the square root of Simpson's diversity index over productive rearrangements. The table comes from immuneACCESS by way of TCRdb, which keeps in-frame sequences with V and J called. Part of the clones is missing from these tables; in studies checked, under half for an unresolved V gene and the rest for unknown reasons. The V and J calls and the clone size are those of that table, but D and trimming were determined from the DNA. The sample table records approximately 150,000 clones; more than 65% of these occur just once. Clones ranked in the top ten supply 15% of the sample.

Turning to this clone: Its specific antigen is unknown. Base qualities are missing; no much larger clone stands one base away.

V is cut by 5 bases and J by 4 bases, and the space between the germline ends is 8 bases. From cysteine to phenylalanine, the CDR3 is 12 amino acids long. CDR3 DNA only is kept here, 36 bases in frame from base 1. Reading the germline V gene gives CDR1 KGHSH and CDR2 LQKENI. The sequenced sample consisted of PBMCs or T cells enriched from blood (not recorded which). Here the chain combines TRBV18 and TRBJ1-2, with an unclear D gene assignment. This receptor was identified in a man aged 45-60 years who had recovered from COVID-19. The sequenced DNA is TGTGCCAGCTCATCACGGGCCTATGGCTACACCTTC. Its protein product is CASSSRAYGYTF.